This passage covers 30 T cell receptor beta chains from one sample sequenced in a study of cytomegalovirus exposure and HLA in healthy donors. With 60 Vbeta and 13 Jbeta primers, the PCR was carried out. Generated by immunoSEQ multiplex PCR, the TCRdb table keeps only in-frame clones and is missing some. The sample records approximately 84,000 clones, roughly 80% being singletons. Sequenced: PBMCs. Receptors originate from a man aged 35 to 55 in good health and CMV-seronegative.

This clone was seen more than once but under ten times. This sequence joins TRBV11-1 and TRBJ1-1; D may be TRBD1 (6 bases). CDR1 is SGHAT and CDR2 is FQDESV in the germline V gene (reference sequence). This CDR3 spans 14 amino acids. Between the trimmed V and J ends, which lost 6 bases and 7 bases, there was a span of 18 bases. The CDR3 protein is CASSPRQDNGEAFF. CDR3 DNA sequence: TGTGCCAGCAGTCCAAGACAGGATAACGGTGAAGCTTTCTTT.

This chain joins TRBV5-5 and TRBJ2-7; tentatively, D is TRBD2 (5 bases). From germline, CDR1 is SGHKS and CDR2 YYEKEE (reference sequence). V was shortened by 2 bases and J by 6 bases, with 12 bases between the two germline ends. The CDR3 has 13 amino acids. The CDR3 is CASSLESLAEQYF. The CDR3 coding sequence is TGTGCCAGCAGCTTAGAAAGCCTAGCCGAGCAGTACTTC.

V gene TRBV29-1 combines with J gene TRBJ2-3, with D possibly matching TRBD1 (6 bases). Trimming left V 4 bases short and J 5 bases short, with 22 bases between. Germline CDR1 and CDR2: SQVTM and ANQGSEA. The CDR3 has 16 amino acids. The CDR3 here is CSVGHGTTLGGDTQYF. The CDR3 DNA follows: TGCAGCGTTGGCCACGGGACAACTTTAGGGGGAGATACGCAGTATTTT.

The chain couples TRBV7-2 to TRBJ2-5, with 7 bases that match TRBD1. The closer fit of TRBJ2-7 to the DNA end suggests the J call may be wrong. The CDR3 runs to 14 residues. The germline V gene encodes CDR1 SGHTA and CDR2 FQGNSA. The DNA for the CDR3 is TGTGCCAGCAGCACAGGGGACGGTTCCTACGAGCAGTACTTC. As protein: CASSTGDGSYEQYF.

This sequence joins TRBV5-6 and TRBJ1-2; 7 nucleotides match TRBD1. V was pared by 4 bases and J by 7 bases, with 10 bases of the junction left unmatched. CDR3 length: 14 amino acids. Germline V lookup: CDR1 SGHDT, CDR2 YYEEEE. The CDR3 region is CASSGDRALRGYTF. As DNA, the CDR3 is TGTGCCAGCAGCGGAGACAGGGCTCTGCGTGGCTACACCTTC.

The V call is TRBV19, the J call TRBJ2-7; 7 bases are a match to TRBD2. The CDR3 runs to 15 residues. Per germline, CDR1 LNHDA and CDR2 SQIVND (reference sequence). V dropped 5 bases and J dropped 2; count of bases not matched to a gene: 9. The CDR3 region is CASSLVGGSPYEQYF. The CDR3 nucleotides are TGTGCCAGTAGTCTGGTGGGCGGGAGTCCCTACGAGCAGTACTTC.

The chain is built from TRBV5-1 and TRBJ2-1; 9 bases are a match to TRBD1. This CDR3 is 15 amino acids long. The J segment lost 9 bases and the V segment lost 3 bases, leaving 10 bases of the junction unmatched. The germline V gene has CDR1 SGHRS and CDR2 YFSETQ. CDR3 loop: CASSSTTGGNSEQFF. In DNA form, the CDR3 reads TGCGCCAGCAGCTCAACGACAGGGGGGAACTCTGAGCAGTTCTTC.

This chain connects TRBV19 to TRBJ2-7; no firm D call. Trimming took off 3 bases at V and 6 bases at J, with 9 bases between the two ends. Germline values: CDR1 LNHDA, CDR2 SQIVND (reference sequence). The CDR3 extends over 12 amino acids. As DNA, the CDR3 is TGTGCCAGTAGTATGTCTGGCGGCGAGCAGTACTTC. Encoded protein: CASSMSGGEQYF. The full variable domain, its missing parts supplied by reference TRBV19 and TRBJ2-7, is DGGITQSPKYLFRKEGQNVTLSCEQNLNHDAMYWYRQDPGQGLRLIYYSQIVNDFQKGDIAEGYSVSREKKESFPLTVTSAQKNPTAFYLCASSMSGGEQYFGPGTRLTVT.

V gene TRBV5-1 combines with J gene TRBJ1-4; TRBD1 matches at 10 bases. This CDR3 contains 15 residues. Trimming removed 1 base from V and 12 bases from J; junction bases left unmatched: 9. Germline values: CDR1 SGHRS, CDR2 YFSETQ. The CDR3 DNA follows: TGCGCCAGCAGCTTGTCCCCCGGGACAGGGGAGGAACTGTTTTTT. It specifies CASSLSPGTGEELFF.

The J gene is TRBJ1-2, the V gene TRBV10-3; 7 bases agree with TRBD1. CDR3 size: 13 residues. Germline V gene data show CDR1 as ENHRY and CDR2 as SYGVKD. V lost 6 bases and J lost 7; bases outside the gene matches: 8. As DNA, the CDR3 is TGTGCCATCAGAGCGACAGGGACGGCTGGCTACACCTTC. Residues: CAIRATGTAGYTF.

The J gene is TRBJ1-1, the V gene TRBV5-1; 7 nucleotides match TRBD1. V dropped 2 bases and J dropped 0; count of bases not matched to a gene: 1. CDR1 is SGHRS and CDR2 is YFSETQ in the germline V gene. The CDR3 contains 14 residues. CDR3 protein: CASSLGTVNTEAFF. DNA of the CDR3: TGCGCCAGCAGCTTAGGGACAGTGAACACTGAAGCTTTCTTT.

The chain uses TRBV5-4 and TRBJ2-2; TRBD2 matches at 8 bases. The CDR3 has 16 amino acids. V gave up 3 bases and J gave up 6 bases; unmatched junction bases: 10. The V gene's germline CDR1 is SGHNT and CDR2 YYREEE (reference sequence). The CDR3 loop reads CASSSISGTRSGELFF. Written as DNA, the CDR3 is TGTGCCAGCAGCTCGATATCCGGGACTAGGTCCGGGGAGCTGTTTTTT.

The CDR3 region has the DNA TGTGTCTTACAAAGACTAGCGGGAGGGCCCGGCACCGGGGAGCTGTTTTTT. This translates into CVLQRLAGGPGTGELFF. The chain carries TRBV30 and TRBJ2-2, with TRBD2 matching over 14 bases. Looked up from germline, CDR1 is GTSNPN and CDR2 is SVGIG (reference sequence). This CDR3 contains 17 residues.

V gene TRBV12-5 combines with J gene TRBJ2-1; tentatively, D is TRBD1 (6 bases). From germline, CDR1 is LGHNT and CDR2 FRNRAP. The CDR3 covers 15 residues. V was shortened by 5 bases and J by 0 bases, with 11 bases between the two germline ends. CDR3 DNA sequence: TGTGCTAGTGGTCCCGACAGGAGCTCCTACAATGAGCAGTTCTTC. This sequence encodes CASGPDRSSYNEQFF.

The chain couples TRBV20-1 to TRBJ2-2; D gene unclear. The V end was cut by 3 bases, the J end by 5 bases, with 4 bases between. There are 11 residues in the CDR3. Looked up from germline, CDR1 is DFQATT and CDR2 is SNEGSKA (reference sequence). The CDR3 DNA is TGCAGTGCTAGCAGGACCGGGGAGCTGTTTTTT. It is translated as CSASRTGELFF.

The chain combines TRBV6-6 with TRBJ1-4, with TRBD1 identical over 9 bases. This CDR3 comprises 15 residues. The V segment lost 3 bases and the J segment 7 bases; nucleotides outside the gene matches: 6. Germline V gene lookup returns CDR1 MNHNY and CDR2 SVGAGI (reference sequence). In nucleotides, the CDR3 is TGTGCCAGCAGTTATGGGACAGGGCAGGGTGAAAAACTGTTTTTT. It specifies CASSYGTGQGEKLFF.

This clone showed up just once. The chain combines TRBV10-3 with TRBJ2-7; no clear D gene. Germline CDR1 is ENHRY and CDR2 is SYGVKD. The CDR3 is 14 amino acids. The germline V and J ends were trimmed by 4 bases and 2 bases, with 12 bases remaining between them. The CDR3 bases are TGTGCCATCAGTGTAGGCAGAGGAACCTACGAGCAGTACTTC. The encoded protein is CAISVGRGTYEQYF.

V and J are TRBV28 and TRBJ2-7, with a tentative D call TRBD2 (7 bases). Trimming shortened V by 4 bases and J by 12 bases, and 13 bases separated the two germline ends. CDR1 is MDHEN, CDR2 SYDVKM, per germline. This CDR3 region has 11 residues. CDR3 sequence reads: CASSSRGGWYF. CDR3 nucleotides: TGTGCCAGCAGTTCAAGGGGGGGGTGGTACTTC.

The chain has TRBV19 and TRBJ1-6; D unclear. CDR1 LNHDA and CDR2 SQIVND come from the germline V gene (reference sequence). The CDR3 has 15 residues. V gave up 10 bases and J gave up 13 bases, with 26 bases separating them. The DNA for the CDR3 is TGTGCCACAAGAGAGGCCCTTAACATACGGGGTCCCCTCCACTTT. Its protein product is CATREALNIRGPLHF.

This sequence joins TRBV19 and TRBJ2-7, with 9 bases fitting TRBD2. The V and J ends lost 6 bases and 6 bases, in that order; junction bases with no gene match: 12. The V gene's germline CDR1 is LNHDA and CDR2 SQIVND (reference sequence). This CDR3 has 15 amino acids. The CDR3 reads CASSPLSGGSSEQYF. Written as DNA, the CDR3 is TGTGCCAGTAGCCCCCTTAGCGGGGGATCTTCCGAGCAGTACTTC.

The chain employs TRBV28 and TRBJ1-3; 8 bases agree with TRBD1. J gave up 2 bases and V 3 bases, and 3 bases lay outside the gene matches. CDR3 length: 15 residues. Germline-derived CDR1 and CDR2 are MDHEN and SYDVKM. CDR3 bases: TGTGCCAGCAGTTTTACAGGGGGAACTGGAAACACCATATATTTT. This encodes CASSFTGGTGNTIYF.

This clone was seen a single time. The rearrangement joins TRBV30 to TRBJ2-7; D is perhaps TRBD1 (6 bases). The CDR3 loop spans 12 amino acids. The germline gives CDR1 GTSNPN, CDR2 SVGIG (reference sequence). V lost 6 bases and J lost 7, with 16 bases in between. DNA of the CDR3: TGTGCCTGCGTGGCAGGGGCTTTGGAGCAGTACTTC. As protein: CACVAGALEQYF. Full variable domain (outside the CDR3, taken from reference TRBV30 and TRBJ2-7): SQTIHQWPATLVQPVGSPLSLECTVEGTSNPNLYWYRQAAGRGLQLLFYSVGIGQISSEVPQNLSASRPQDRQFILSSKKLLLSDSGFYLCACVAGALEQYFGPGTRLTVT.

This sequence joins TRBV7-3 and TRBJ2-1; D perhaps matches TRBD2 (6 bases). Germline CDR1 SGHTA, CDR2 FQGTGA. CDR3 size: 14 residues. The ends were cut back, 4 bases at V and 9 bases at J, with 16 bases in the middle. CDR3 loop: CASSSHSSDREQFF. DNA for the CDR3: TGTGCCAGCAGCTCTCATTCTAGCGATCGTGAGCAGTTCTTC. Using reference TRBV7-3 and TRBJ2-1 for the parts outside the CDR3, the full variable domain is GAGVSQTPSNKVTEKGKYVELRCDPISGHTALYWYRQSLGQGPEFLIYFQGTGAADDSGLPNDRFFAVRPEGSVSTLKIQRTERGDSAVYLCASSSHSSDREQFFGPGTRLTVL.

In its sample, this clone was seen once. The rearrangement joins TRBV6-1 to TRBJ2-5; 12 bases line up with TRBD1. The CDR3 sequence is 16 residues long. V lost 4 bases, J lost 4 bases, and 7 bases stayed unmatched. The germline CDR1 and CDR2 sequences are MNHNS and SASEGT. CDR3 sequence: CASSGLGTGGLETQYF. The CDR3 DNA follows: TGTGCCAGCAGTGGCCTGGGGACAGGGGGCTTAGAGACCCAGTACTTC.

V usage is TRBV6-6 and J usage is TRBJ1-4, with 7 bases that match TRBD1. The germline gives CDR1 MNHNY, CDR2 SVGAGI (reference sequence). This CDR3 region has 14 residues. Germline trimming cut 6 bases from V and 5 bases from J; bases unmatched to any gene: 6. The DNA for the CDR3 is TGTGCCAGCAGACCGACAGGGAGGAATGAAAAACTGTTTTTT. Its translation is CASRPTGRNEKLFF.

This clone was counted a few times. The rearrangement joins TRBV28 to TRBJ1-2; 12 bases are a match to TRBD1. Germline V CDR1 and CDR2: MDHEN, SYDVKM. The V and J ends lost 5 bases and 8 bases, in that order; junction bases with no gene match: 6. The CDR3 has 14 amino acids. The CDR3 protein is CASSMGQGAIGYTF. CDR3 in DNA: TGTGCCAGCAGTATGGGACAGGGGGCGATAGGCTACACCTTC.

In its sample, this clone was seen a few times. V usage is TRBV29-1 and J usage is TRBJ1-1; D not resolved. V gave up 6 bases and J gave up 1 base, with 3 bases separating them. In germline, CDR1 is SQVTM, CDR2 ANQGSEA. CDR3 length: 10 residues. The CDR3 protein is CSVRNTEAFF. CDR3 in DNA: TGCAGCGTCCGGAACACTGAAGCTTTCTTT.

The chain recombines TRBV10-3 with TRBJ1-2, with D possibly matching TRBD1 (5 bases). CDR3 length: 13 residues. V was trimmed by 0 bases and J by 5 bases, leaving 7 bases between them. Germline values: CDR1 ENHRY, CDR2 SYGVKD. CDR3 sequence: CAISESQEYGYTF. DNA for the CDR3: TGTGCCATCAGTGAGTCACAGGAGTATGGCTACACCTTC.

The V call is TRBV7-9, the J call TRBJ1-4; D is undetermined. V was shortened by 3 bases and J by 8 bases, with 4 bases between the two germline ends. Germline-derived CDR1 and CDR2 are SEHNR and FQNEAQ (reference sequence). CDR3 length: 11 amino acids. The CDR3 DNA reads as TGTGCCAGCAGCTTGTCAGAAAAACTGTTTTTT. Its protein product is CASSLSEKLFF. Looking up the rest from reference TRBV7-9 and TRBJ1-4 gives the full variable domain: DTGVSQNPRHKITKRGQNVTFRCDPISEHNRLYWYRQTLGQGPEFLTYFQNEAQLEKSRLLSDRFSAERPKGSFSTLEIQRTEQGDSAMYLCASSLSEKLFFGSGTQLSVL.

The gene calls are TRBV7-9 and TRBJ1-6, with unresolved D. V was shortened by 10 bases and J by 3 bases, with 13 bases between the two germline ends. Germline V lookup: CDR1 SEHNR, CDR2 FQNEAQ (reference sequence). The CDR3 has 14 residues. The CDR3: CATAPGNYNSPLHF. The CDR3 bases are TGTGCCACCGCGCCGGGAAACTATAATTCACCCCTCCACTTT.